This note documents a single TCR beta chain sequence. These data come from a study of control samples from healthy donors and cancer patients. The data were produced by immunoSEQ multiplex PCR, yet TCRdb's version contains in-frame clones alone and is incomplete. Seen here are some 140,000 clones, 80% to 90% observed once, and the top ten hold 8.7%. This CDR3 is built from 14 residues. Trimming took 1 base from V and 5 from J, leaving 12 bases between them. Germline values: CDR1 LNHDA, CDR2 SQIVND (reference sequence). This chain joins TRBV19 and TRBJ2-7; D may be TRBD1 (6 bases). Source material: blood. This clonotype originated in a woman aged 30 to 39 in good health. The CDR3 protein is CASSIAQGSNEQYF. CDR3 bases: TGTGCCAGTAGTATAGCCCAGGGGAGCAACGAGCAGTACTTC.